This is a list of T cell receptor beta chains from one sample in a study of blood T cell repertoires in COVID-19. The repertoire was sequenced with immunoSEQ multiplex PCR; TCRdb's copy has only in-frame clones and lacks some. The sample contains around 300,000 clones, around nine tenths of which appear only once. The material sequenced was PBMCs or T cells enriched from blood (not recorded which). The receptors come from a man aged 25-40 years who had recovered from COVID-19. Both conserved end residues are part of each CDR3. A D gene is named only where the DNA matches it firmly. Where a row states a size, it is once, few, many or the class of an expanded clone; other rows omit it.

NA	TRBJ2-7	TRBV20-1	15	NA	TGCAGTGCTAGTGCACTTACCGGAGAGGGCTACGAGCAGTACTTC	CSASALTGEGYEQYF
TRBD1	TRBJ1-5	TRBV30	15	NA	TGTGCCTGGAGCATACAGGGGTTCGGCAATCAGCCCCAGCATTTT	CAWSIQGFGNQPQHF
NA	TRBJ2-7	TRBV10-3	16	once	TGTGCCATCAGTGAGGTACTTCCTCCTACGAGCGGTCAGCAGTACTTC	CAISEVLPPTSGQQYF
TRBD1	TRBJ2-7	TRBV5-6	15	NA	TGTGCCAGCAGTCCGACAGGACAGGGGTTCTACGAGCAGTACTTC	CASSPTGQGFYEQYF
TRBD1	TRBJ1-1	TRBV6-6	14	NA	TGTGCCAGCAGCCTGGACAGGAGCAACACTGAAGCTTTCTTT	CASSLDRSNTEAFF
TRBD1	TRBJ1-6	TRBV19	13	NA	TGTGCCAGTAAGGACAGGGGGCATTCACCCCTCCACTTT	CASKDRGHSPLHF
NA	TRBJ2-2	TRBV4-2	14	few	TGTGCCAGCAGCCAAGAGGCAGGCACCGGGGAGCTGTTTTTT	CASSQEAGTGELFF
TRBD2	TRBJ2-3	TRBV6-6	15	NA	TGTGCCAGCAGTGATGCGGCGGGGGAGTCAGATACGCAGTATTTT	CASSDAAGESDTQYF
NA	TRBJ1-5	TRBV3-1/TRBV3-2	15	NA	TGTGCCAGCAGCCTGACAGGCGGGAGCAATCAGCCCCAGCATTTT	CASSLTGGSNQPQHF
TRBD1	TRBJ2-5	TRBV5-1	14	NA	TGCGCCAGCAGCTTGGCAGGGGGCGTGGAGACCCAGTACTTC	CASSLAGGVETQYF
TRBD1	TRBJ2-7	TRBV12-3/TRBV12-4	13	NA	TGTGCCAGCAGTTGGGGACAGGGGTACGAGCAGTACTTC	CASSWGQGYEQYF